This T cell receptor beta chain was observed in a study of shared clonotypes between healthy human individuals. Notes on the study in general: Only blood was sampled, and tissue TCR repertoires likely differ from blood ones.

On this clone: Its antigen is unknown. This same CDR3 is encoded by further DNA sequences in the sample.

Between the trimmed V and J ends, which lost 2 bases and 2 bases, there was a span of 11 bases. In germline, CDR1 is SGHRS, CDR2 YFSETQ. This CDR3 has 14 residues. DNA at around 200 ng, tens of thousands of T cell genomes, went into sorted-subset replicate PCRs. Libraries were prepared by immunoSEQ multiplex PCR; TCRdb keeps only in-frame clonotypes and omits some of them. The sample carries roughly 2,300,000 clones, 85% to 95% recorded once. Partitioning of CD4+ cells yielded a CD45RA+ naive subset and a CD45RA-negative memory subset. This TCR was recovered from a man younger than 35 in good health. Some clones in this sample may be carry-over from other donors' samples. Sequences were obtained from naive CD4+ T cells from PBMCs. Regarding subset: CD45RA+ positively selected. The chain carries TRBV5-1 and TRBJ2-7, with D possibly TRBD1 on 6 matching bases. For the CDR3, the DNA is TGCGCCAGCAGCTTAGGACAGCCCCCCTACGAGCAGTACTTC. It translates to CASSLGQPPYEQYF.